Listed below are T cell receptor beta chains from one sample, sequenced in a study of cytomegalovirus exposure and HLA in healthy donors. Generated by immunoSEQ multiplex PCR, the TCRdb table keeps only in-frame clones and is missing some. In all, the sample yields about 77,000 clones. Sequences were obtained from PBMCs. Source of these receptors: a man aged 50 or older in good health and CMV-seropositive. CDR3s include the opening cysteine and the closing phenylalanine or tryptophan. A D gene is named only where the DNA matches it firmly. The size of a clone is reported for some rows only, either as once, few or many, or as a class for expanded clones.

j_gene | d_gene | abundance | v_gene | CDR3aa | CDR3nt
TRBJ2-2 | - | - | TRBV5-1 | CASSPPQNTGELFF | TGCGCCAGCAGCCCCCCACAGAACACCGGGGAGCTGTTTTTT
TRBJ1-5 | TRBD1 | - | TRBV6-6 | CASTSIRGNWYQPQHF | TGTGCCAGCACCAGCATCAGGGGGAACTGGTATCAGCCCCAGCATTTT
TRBJ1-3 | - | - | TRBV5-6 | CASSERNTIYF | TGTGCCAGCAGCGAGAGAAACACCATATATTTT
TRBJ1-4 | - | - | TRBV5-1 | CASSRGRGGNEKLFF | TGCGCCAGCAGCCGGGGTCGGGGAGGGAATGAAAAACTGTTTTTT
TRBJ2-3 | - | - | TRBV19 | CASSLTDTQYF | TGTGCCAGTAGTCTCACAGATACGCAGTATTTT
TRBJ1-3 | - | - | TRBV10-3 | CAIRAEDSSGNTIYF | TGTGCCATCCGGGCGGAGGACAGCTCTGGAAACACCATATATTTT
TRBJ1-6 | TRBD1 | - | TRBV2 | CASSNGTGGARPLHF | TGTGCCAGCAGCAATGGGACAGGGGGCGCCCGGCCCCTCCACTTT
TRBJ2-1 | - | - | TRBV5-8 | CASSSDYNEQFF | TGTGCCAGCAGCTCTGACTATAATGAGCAGTTCTTC
TRBJ1-1 | TRBD1 | - | TRBV18 | CASSLGQQNTEAFF | TGTGCCAGCTCTCTGGGACAGCAGAACACTGAAGCTTTCTTT
TRBJ1-1 | - | - | TRBV30 | CASGHEIF | TGTGCCTCCGGTCATGAGATCTTT
TRBJ2-2 | TRBD2 | - | TRBV10-2 | CASSGGYTGELFF | TGCGCCAGCAGCGGGGGGTACACCGGGGAGCTGTTTTTT
TRBJ1-5 | TRBD1 | - | TRBV6-6 | CASRYDRGGNQPQHF | TGTGCCAGCAGATATGACAGGGGAGGCAATCAGCCCCAGCATTTT
TRBJ1-4 | TRBD1 | - | TRBV5-4 | CASSPGGVEEKLFF | TGTGCCAGCAGCCCAGGGGGCGTGGAGGAAAAACTGTTTTTT
TRBJ2-3 | TRBD1 | - | TRBV5-1 | CASSFGTGLNTQYF | TGCGCCAGCAGCTTCGGGACAGGGCTTAATACGCAGTATTTT
TRBJ1-2 | - | - | TRBV5-1 | CASSSGMGYGYTF | TGCGCCAGCAGCTCGGGGATGGGTTATGGCTACACCTTC
TRBJ1-4 | - | - | TRBV19 | CASRTSGTNEKLFF | TGTGCCAGTCGGACGTCGGGGACTAATGAAAAACTGTTTTTT
TRBJ2-5 | - | - | TRBV2 | CASSWTLPGRETQYF | TGTGCCAGCAGTTGGACCCTCCCAGGGAGGGAGACCCAGTACTTC
TRBJ2-2 | - | - | TRBV7-6 | CASSSRGGREGTGELFF | TGTGCCAGCAGCTCCAGAGGAGGGCGGGAAGGCACCGGGGAGCTGTTTTTT
TRBJ2-1 | - | - | TRBV11-3 | CASSLRDEQFF | TGTGCCAGCAGCTTAAGAGATGAGCAGTTCTTC
TRBJ1-1 | - | - | TRBV5-4 | CASSLYSVTEAFF | TGTGCCAGCAGCTTGTACAGTGTAACTGAAGCTTTCTTT
TRBJ2-7 | TRBD1 | - | TRBV15 | CATSSDLAPGQGVSYEQYF | TGTGCCACCAGCAGTGATCTTGCACCGGGACAGGGGGTTTCCTACGAGCAGTACTTC
TRBJ2-5 | - | - | TRBV6-5 | CASSLTVGVSRETQYF | TGTGCCAGCAGTTTGACTGTCGGGGTCTCCAGAGAGACCCAGTACTTC
TRBJ1-5 | TRBD1 | - | TRBV28 | CASRFPGQAFQPQHF | TGTGCCAGCAGGTTCCCTGGACAGGCCTTCCAGCCCCAGCATTTT
TRBJ1-1 | - | - | TRBV5-4 | CASRKGGDPEAFF | TGTGCCAGCAGGAAGGGAGGGGATCCCGAAGCTTTCTTT
TRBJ1-3 | TRBD1 | - | TRBV2 | CASSRDRGRYTIYF | TGTGCCAGCAGTCGGGACAGGGGACGATACACCATATATTTT
TRBJ2-3 | TRBD1 | - | TRBV2 | CASSRQGRTDTQYF | TGTGCCAGTTCCCGACAGGGGCGGACAGATACGCAGTATTTT
TRBJ1-2 | - | - | TRBV6-6 | CASSYSTEGGYGYTF | TGTGCCAGCAGTTACTCGACAGAAGGGGGCTATGGCTACACCTTC
TRBJ2-5 | TRBD1 | - | TRBV18 | CASSPLPDRVETQYF | TGTGCCAGCTCACCCCTACCCGACAGGGTAGAGACCCAGTACTTC
TRBJ2-1 | TRBD2 | - | TRBV6-6 | CASSYAGGGYNEQFF | TGTGCCAGCAGTTACGCGGGAGGGGGTTACAATGAGCAGTTCTTC
TRBJ2-7 | TRBD1 | - | TRBV7-8 | CASTTDRVSYEQYF | TGTGCCAGCACGACGGACAGGGTGTCCTACGAGCAGTACTTC
TRBJ2-5 | TRBD1 | - | TRBV9 | CASSVGQGLGETQYF | TGTGCCAGCAGCGTAGGACAGGGGTTGGGGGAGACCCAGTACTTC
TRBJ1-1 | TRBD1 | - | TRBV6-5 | CASSLDRVATEAFF | TGTGCCAGCAGTCTTGACAGGGTGGCCACTGAAGCTTTCTTT
TRBJ2-1 | - | - | TRBV21-1 | CASSKGGASGSSYNEQFF | TGTGCCAGCAGCAAAGGGGGCGCTAGCGGGAGCTCCTACAATGAGCAGTTCTTC
TRBJ2-1 | - | - | TRBV7-3 | CASSPDSYSSYNEQFF | TGTGCCAGCAGCCCGGACAGCTATAGCTCCTACAATGAGCAGTTCTTC
TRBJ1-6 | - | - | TRBV6-1 | CASSEGAGWTYNSPLHF | TGTGCCAGCAGTGAAGGGGCAGGGTGGACCTATAATTCACCCCTCCACTTT
TRBJ2-3 | TRBD2 | - | TRBV9 | CASSVGLAGGATQYF | TGTGCCAGCAGCGTAGGGCTAGCGGGAGGAGCTACGCAGTATTTT
TRBJ1-1 | - | - | TRBV5-7 | CASSFKKPEAFF | TGTGCCAGCAGCTTCAAGAAGCCTGAAGCTTTCTTT
TRBJ2-7 | TRBD2 | - | TRBV28 | CASGPGRAEQYF | TGTGCCAGCGGACCTGGGAGGGCCGAGCAGTACTTC
TRBJ2-3 | - | - | TRBV11-2 | CASSLVGAGTDTQYF | TGTGCCAGCAGCTTAGTGGGGGCCGGCACAGATACGCAGTATTTT
TRBJ2-7 | TRBD2 | - | TRBV2 | CASSVAGGPYEQYF | TGTGCCAGCAGCGTAGCGGGAGGGCCCTACGAGCAGTACTTC
TRBJ1-4 | TRBD1 | - | TRBV10-1 | CAIPQGANEKLFF | TGCGCCATTCCGCAGGGGGCTAATGAAAAACTGTTTTTT
TRBJ2-5 | - | - | TRBV5-6 | CASSFWTAYQETQYF | TGTGCCAGCAGCTTCTGGACAGCTTACCAAGAGACCCAGTACTTC
TRBJ2-7 | - | medium-sized | TRBV27 | CASSLSKEGAGEQYF | TGTGCCAGCAGTTTATCGAAGGAGGGGGCAGGGGAGCAGTACTTC
TRBJ1-2 | TRBD1 | - | TRBV28 | CASTQGVANYGYTF | TGTGCCAGCACCCAGGGGGTAGCTAACTATGGCTACACCTTC
TRBJ2-2 | - | - | TRBV5-1 | CASSLNQVNTGELFF | TGCGCCAGCAGCTTGAATCAGGTTAACACCGGGGAGCTGTTTTTT
TRBJ2-2 | - | - | TRBV6-4 | CASSDSGLNTGELFF | TGTGCCAGCAGTGACTCGGGCCTGAACACCGGGGAGCTGTTTTTT
TRBJ1-1 | - | - | TRBV10-3 | CAISGTGTYTEAFF | TGTGCCATCAGTGGAACAGGGACCTACACTGAAGCTTTCTTT
TRBJ1-6 | - | - | TRBV5-4 | CASSPGQSASPLHF | TGTGCCAGCAGCCCTGGACAGTCCGCTTCACCCCTCCACTTT
TRBJ2-4 | TRBD2 | - | TRBV4-1 | CASSQSGTSGNLDIQYF | TGCGCCAGCAGCCAATCGGGGACTAGCGGGAATCTGGACATTCAGTACTTC
TRBJ1-2 | TRBD1 | - | TRBV27 | CASSGLFSPGTGLGYTF | TGTGCCAGCAGCGGCCTTTTTTCACCCGGGACAGGGCTTGGCTACACCTTC
TRBJ1-5 | TRBD1 | - | TRBV7-9 | CASSGQGAYSNQPQHF | TGTGCCAGCAGCGGACAGGGCGCTTATAGCAATCAGCCCCAGCATTTT
TRBJ2-4 | - | - | TRBV5-1 | CASSFVDSDIQYF | TGCGCCAGCAGCTTCGTGGACAGCGACATTCAGTACTTC
TRBJ1-4 | - | - | TRBV11-2 | CASSFGGKGEKLFF | TGTGCCAGCAGCTTCGGGGGGAAGGGGGAAAAACTGTTTTTT